The T cell receptor (beta chain) under discussion was sequenced for a study of cytomegalovirus exposure and HLA in healthy donors. Primers for the PCR totalled 60 Vbeta and 13 Jbeta. TCRdb's table, derived via immunoSEQ multiplex PCR, lists solely in-frame clones and lacks some. Altogether 100,000 to 150,000 clones are present, over 75% being singletons, with the ten largest covering 2% to 2.5%. The CDR3 is made up of 10 amino acids. The germline CDR1 and CDR2 sequences are SGHVS and FQNEAQ. Trimming removed 5 bases from V and 4 bases from J, with 3 bases in between. The rearrangement links TRBV7-8 to TRBJ2-7, with D uncertain. This TCR was recovered from a man in his thirties or forties in good health and CMV-seronegative. Sequencing used PBMCs. The chain's CDR3 is CASSTYEQYF. The CDR3 DNA follows: TGTGCCAGCAGCACATACGAGCAGTACTTC.